This is a list of T cell receptor beta chains from one sample in a study of T cell responses to AZD1222 COVID-19 vaccine. Measured with immunoSEQ multiplex PCR; TCRdb has only the in-frame clones, and not every one. Of 72,000 or so clones listed, roughly 87% are singletons. The input for sequencing was peripheral blood, taken on day 0 of AZD1222 vaccination. All receptors derive from an adult in good health. CDR3s include the opening cysteine and the closing phenylalanine or tryptophan. The D gene is left open where the match is weak. Clone size appears in some rows only: once, few, many, or a class for an expanded clone.

D: NA
V: TRBV25-1
size: NA
J: TRBJ2-6
DNA: TGTGCCAGCAGTGAATTTGGGAGTGGGGCCAACGTCCTGACTTTC
CDR3: CASSEFGSGANVLTF

D: TRBD1
V: TRBV9
size: NA
J: TRBJ1-2
DNA: TGTGCCAGCAGCCTCGGGACAGGGTTGTATGGCTACACCTTC
CDR3: CASSLGTGLYGYTF

D: NA
V: TRBV7-3
size: few
J: TRBJ2-2
DNA: TGTGCCAGCAGCTCCGGGGCCAACACCGGGGAGCTGTTTTTT
CDR3: CASSSGANTGELFF

D: NA
V: TRBV24-1
size: NA
J: TRBJ1-1
DNA: TGTGCCACCAGATCGAGATGGCCCGGGGAGGGAGAGGCTGAAGCTTTCTTT
CDR3: CATRSRWPGEGEAEAFF

D: NA
V: TRBV19
size: once
J: TRBJ1-5
DNA: TGTGCCAGTAGTCCCCCAGTGTTTAGCAATCAGCCCCAGCATTTT
CDR3: CASSPPVFSNQPQHF

D: NA
V: TRBV11-3
size: few
J: TRBJ2-7
DNA: TGTGCCAGCAGCGGCTCGGGACACCCCTCCTACGAGCAGTACTTC
CDR3: CASSGSGHPSYEQYF

D: TRBD1
V: TRBV4-3
size: NA
J: TRBJ1-2
DNA: TGCGCCAGCAGCCAAGTCCTGGTGTCAGGGGGAATGGGGCCCTATGGCTACACCTTC
CDR3: CASSQVLVSGGMGPYGYTF

D: TRBD2
V: TRBV19
size: NA
J: TRBJ2-3
DNA: TGTGCCAGTAGTATAGCCCATAGCGGGACATCCACAGATACGCAGTATTTT
CDR3: CASSIAHSGTSTDTQYF

D: NA
V: TRBV5-1
size: NA
J: TRBJ1-1
DNA: TGCGCCAGCAGCTTACAGCCTCCCGACCTTAACACTGAAGCTTTCTTT
CDR3: CASSLQPPDLNTEAFF

D: NA
V: TRBV10-3
size: NA
J: TRBJ1-1
DNA: TGTGCCATCAGTGGTCTCCAGGGTATGAACACTGAAGCTTTCTTT
CDR3: CAISGLQGMNTEAFF

D: TRBD1
V: TRBV10-3
size: NA
J: TRBJ1-5
DNA: TGTGCCATCAGCCGGGACAGTCGGGGCAATCAGCCCCAGCATTTT
CDR3: CAISRDSRGNQPQHF

D: TRBD1
V: TRBV5-8
size: NA
J: TRBJ2-2
DNA: TGTGCCAGCAGCTTGAACAGGGGCGGGGAGCTGTTTTTT
CDR3: CASSLNRGGELFF

D: TRBD2
V: TRBV7-2
size: NA
J: TRBJ2-1
DNA: TGTGCCAGCAGCCCGGGACTAGCGGTCTACAATGAGCAGTTCTTC
CDR3: CASSPGLAVYNEQFF